This T cell receptor beta chain was recorded in a study of OX40 agonist ivuxolimab in advanced cancers. Turning to the study itself: Ivuxolimab is an agonistic anti-OX40 (CD134) antibody, and patients were treated with it. Dose-escalation patients suffered from hepatocellular carcinoma, melanoma, renal cell or head and neck cancer.

The CDR3 consists of 13 residues. The method was immunoSEQ multiplex PCR; TCRdb's version includes in-frame clones alone and lacks a portion of them. The profile covers 65,000 to 90,000 clones, with under 95% appearing a single time and roughly 8.7% taken by the ten largest. With autoimmune disease history or systemic immunosuppression, patients were excluded. This TCR was recovered from an adult with an advanced solid tumor such as melanoma, head and neck, liver or kidney cancer. The chain is built from TRBV12-1 and TRBJ1-4. TRBV12-1 is flagged as a pseudogene. The sequencing here drew on CD4+ or CD8+ T cells sorted from blood, taken in a trial of the OX40 agonist ivuxolimab. This chain's CDR3 is CASSLKPPGKLFF. CDR3 DNA: TGTGCCAGCAGCTTAAAACCGCCGGGAAAACTGTTTTTT.